The entry that follows covers one TCR beta chain sequence. This record comes from a study of blood T cell repertoires in COVID-19. The ends lost 3 bases at V and 10 bases at J; junction bases unmatched: 11. The CDR3 has 14 amino acids. The germline V gene encodes CDR1 MGHDK and CDR2 SYGVNS. Produced via immunoSEQ multiplex PCR; TCRdb's table is partial and in-frame only. Among about 200,000 clones listed, around 86% were seen once. This TCR derives from a woman between 50 and 59 years old with acute COVID-19. The sample comprised PBMCs or T cells enriched from blood (not recorded which). This sequence joins TRBV25-1 and TRBJ1-1, with 7 bases matching TRBD1. CDR3 coding DNA: TGTGCCAGCAGTGAGCTCACACAGGGGTTGAGAGCTTTCTTT. Translation: CASSELTQGLRAFF. Filled out from reference TRBV25-1 and TRBJ1-1, the complete variable domain reads EADIYQTPRYLVIGTGKKITLECSQTMGHDKMYWYQQDPGMELHLIHYSYGVNSTEKGDLSSESTVSRIRTEHFPLTLESARPSHTSQYLCASSELTQGLRAFFGQGTRLTVV.